This T cell receptor beta chain was found in a study of brain T cells in children with intractable seizures (dated by TCRdb to the early 2020s). For the wider study: Resected brain tissue from some 56 pediatric epilepsy surgery cases was first screened for immune gene transcripts using a NanoString immunology panel. Among the approximately 12 selected surgery cases, eight also had pre-surgery blood sequenced, leaving four with brain tissue only.

Concerning this clone: Its specific antigen is unknown. No base quality information exists; no much larger clone differs at one position.

The immunoSEQ assay was applied to genomic DNA to generate the TCR beta chain sequences. Per the authors' processing: CDR3 sequences not starting with the conserved framework cysteine at position 104 were manually removed. Clonality was calculated as one minus the normalized Shannon's Diversity Index, with values ranging from 0 (maximal diversity) to 1 (oligoclonal). To check whether a given CDR3 had different frequencies in two samples, for example brain versus blood, chi-squared comparison-of-proportions tests were used. Public clonotypes were identified by searching immuneACCESS, and similarity to known antiviral clonotypes was assessed with the VDJdb browser. The source is immuneACCESS, and TCRdb retained only in-frame sequences with V and J called. Part of the clones is not carried over; for the studies checked, unresolved V genes explain less than half of this, and the remainder is unexplained. V, J and clone size were drawn from that table, and D and trimming were deduced from the DNA. This sample lists about 350,000 clones; nearly 95% were detected once. About 5.8% of the sample belongs to the ten largest clones.

Study-level results and caveats: Viral specificity was inferred only from CDR3 sequence similarity, and patients' HCMV serostatus was unknown. Sequencing depth differed between pre- and post-surgery blood, so clones missing from the pre-surgery sample may reflect undersampling.

The time point tag for this specimen amounts to: blood from clinic visit 5 months post-surgery; TSC patient then seizure free. The surgery cases showing the highest brain T cell transcript signatures were chosen for TCR beta chain sequencing of brain tissue and, when available, of blood. Before surgery, patients had received at least one anti-epileptic drug. TCR-sequenced patients were children with drug-resistant epilepsy due to tuberous sclerosis complex, focal cortical dysplasia, Rasmussen encephalitis or hemimegalencephaly. The Monarch genomic DNA purification kit was used to extract bulk genomic DNA from unsorted brain tissue and whole blood. V and J are truncated by 3 bases and 11 bases respectively, leaving an intervening sequence of 14 bases. From the cysteine through the phenylalanine, the CDR3 covers 13 amino acids. The retained sequence is limited to the CDR3, 39 bases, with the frame set at the first base. The germline V gene yields MRHNA for CDR1 and SNTAGT for CDR2.

The rearranged segments are TRBV6-4 and TRBJ1-5, with TRBD1 as a weak D call on 5 bases. Sequencing used peripheral blood, obtained about 5 months after surgery. The sequence came from a boy younger than two with tuberous sclerosis and intractable seizures. Read as DNA, the sequence is TGTGCCAGCAGTGAACAGGATATGCAGACCCAGCATTTT. It encodes CASSEQDMQTQHF.